The 11 T cell receptor beta chains in this list originate from one sample, sequenced in a study of control samples from healthy donors and cancer patients. Libraries were prepared by immunoSEQ multiplex PCR; TCRdb keeps only in-frame clonotypes and omits some of them. This sample has roughly 50,000 clones, with 94% found just once. The sequenced sample consisted of blood. The receptors were sampled from a man aged 30 to 45 in good health.

The chain couples TRBV29-1 to TRBJ2-7, with 10 bases identical to TRBD1. This CDR3 has 12 residues. CDR1 is SQVTM and CDR2 is ANQGSEA in the germline V gene. Trimming at V came to 7 bases and at J to 5 bases, leaving 5 bases not matched to a gene. In DNA form, the CDR3 reads TGCAGCGCCTGGGACAGGGGTGACGAGCAGTACTTC. Protein product: CSAWDRGDEQYF.

The chain employs TRBV7-3 and TRBJ2-1; 9 nucleotides match TRBD1. The CDR3 has 14 residues. The V and J ends lost 4 bases and 5 bases, in that order; junction bases with no gene match: 3. Germline V gene data show CDR1 as SGHTA and CDR2 as FQGTGA. The CDR3 DNA reads TGTGCCAGCAGCTCGACAGGGGGGAACAATGAGCAGTTCTTC. Amino acids: CASSSTGGNNEQFF.

This rearrangement joins TRBV19 to TRBJ1-3; 12 bases are shared with TRBD1. J lost 2 bases, V lost 6 bases, and 8 bases had no gene match. CDR1 LNHDA and CDR2 SQIVND come from the germline V gene (reference sequence). This CDR3 comprises 17 residues. CDR3 DNA: TGTGCCAGTAGCCAGACCGGGACAGGGGGCCCTGGAAACACCATATATTTT. Translated, it gives CASSQTGTGGPGNTIYF. Full variable domain (missing parts from reference TRBV19 and TRBJ1-3): DGGITQSPKYLFRKEGQNVTLSCEQNLNHDAMYWYRQDPGQGLRLIYYSQIVNDFQKGDIAEGYSVSREKKESFPLTVTSAQKNPTAFYLCASSQTGTGGPGNTIYFGEGSWLTVV.

The J gene is TRBJ1-2, the V gene TRBV20-1, with 7 bases matching TRBD1. Germline V gives CDR1 DFQATT, CDR2 SNEGSKA (reference sequence). The CDR3 has 11 residues. V lost 6 bases and J lost 4; bases outside the gene matches: 2. The CDR3 loop reads CSASGGYGYTF. In DNA, the CDR3 is TGCAGTGCCTCAGGGGGCTATGGCTACACCTTC.

This rearrangement joins TRBV28 to TRBJ2-3; tentatively, D is TRBD2 (5 bases). Trimming removed 3 bases at V and 2 bases at J, with 18 bases between. CDR3 size: 17 residues. In germline, CDR1 is MDHEN, CDR2 SYDVKM. The CDR3 region is CASSFNSAQRNTDTQYF. DNA for the CDR3: TGTGCCAGCAGTTTCAACAGCGCGCAGCGGAACACAGATACGCAGTATTTT.

The chain combines TRBV3-1 (or the pseudogene TRBV3-2) with TRBJ1-1, with D perhaps TRBD1 (6 bases). Trimming shortened V by 4 bases and J by 1 base, and 13 bases separated the two germline ends. The length of the CDR3 is 15 residues. Germline V lookup: CDR1 LGHDT, CDR2 YNNKEL (reference sequence). The CDR3: CASSPTSRGNTEAFF. The CDR3 region has the DNA TGTGCCAGCAGCCCTACTTCCAGGGGGAACACTGAAGCTTTCTTT.

This chain joins TRBV5-1 and TRBJ2-2; possible D gene TRBD2, 5 bases. CDR3 length equals 16 residues. CDR1 is SGHRS and CDR2 is YFSETQ in the germline V gene. Trimming removed 2 bases at V and 0 bases at J, with 11 bases between. The CDR3 protein is CASSFKRTSNTGELFF. The CDR3 DNA reads as TGCGCCAGCAGCTTTAAGCGGACTTCGAACACCGGGGAGCTGTTTTTT.

V usage is TRBV15 and J usage is TRBJ1-5, with TRBD1 as a possible D gene (6 bases). Between the trimmed V and J ends, which lost 0 bases and 2 bases, there was a span of 14 bases. The CDR3 loop spans 17 amino acids. The germline V gene has CDR1 LNHNV and CDR2 YYDKDF (reference sequence). CDR3 in DNA: TGTGCCACCAGCAGAGAACCCAGGGGCGAGGGCAATCAGCCCCAGCATTTT. This encodes CATSREPRGEGNQPQHF. The full variable domain, in which reference TRBV15 and TRBJ1-5 provide the parts outside the CDR3, is DAMVIQNPRYQVTQFGKPVTLSCSQTLNHNVMYWYQQKSSQAPKLLFHYYDKDFNNEADTPDNFQSRRPNTSFCFLDIRSPGLGDTAMYLCATSREPRGEGNQPQHFGDGTRLSIL.

This chain uses TRBV7-3 with TRBJ2-1; D might be TRBD2 (7 bases). The CDR3 is made up of 14 amino acids. Germline CDR1 and CDR2: SGHTA and FQGTGA. V lost 8 bases and J lost 9, with 20 bases in between. The CDR3 DNA reads TGTGCCAGCTCCGGGGGGCTAGCAGGCAGTGAGCAGTTCTTC. Protein product: CASSGGLAGSEQFF.

V usage is TRBV25-1 and J usage is TRBJ1-6, with 7 bases aligning to TRBD1. The germline CDR1 and CDR2 sequences are MGHDK and SYGVNS. This CDR3 is built from 14 residues. V dropped 9 bases and J dropped 7; count of bases not matched to a gene: 9. The CDR3 sequence is CASKTGPYNSPLHF. The CDR3 nucleotides read TGTGCCAGTAAGACAGGGCCTTACAATTCACCCCTCCACTTT.

The chain's CDR3 is CASSQKSGNEQYF. As DNA, the CDR3 is TGCGCCAGCAGCCAAAAGTCGGGGAACGAGCAGTACTTC. The chain is built from TRBV4-3 and TRBJ2-7, with D possibly TRBD2 on 5 matching bases. The germline V gene encodes CDR1 LGHNA and CDR2 YSLEER. The CDR3 sequence is 13 residues long. The V and J ends lost 2 bases and 5 bases respectively, with 10 bases between them.